Listed below are T cell receptor beta chains from one sample, sequenced in a study of T cells in Graves' hyperthyroidism and ophthalmopathy. Via MiXCR, TCRdb re-called the multiplex PCR reads, giving one row per CDR3 protein. The data contain about 560,000 distinct CDR3 sequences, 14% of them singletons. Sequencing was done on a sample of blood. The receptors come from a woman aged 35 to 49 with Graves' hyperthyroidism. Each CDR3 is given with its conserved first and last residue. The order of the fields is J gene, clone size, V gene, D gene, CDR3 length, CDR3 DNA, CDR3 protein. The D gene is left open where the match is weak. Clone sizes are given selectively: once, few, many, or a class where the clone is expanded.

TRBJ2-1	-	TRBV7-2	TRBD2	17	TGTGCCAGCAGCTCGTACTCCGGGACTAGCGGATACAATGAGCAGTTCTTC	CASSSYSGTSGYNEQFF
TRBJ2-7	many	TRBV5-1	-	16	TGCGCCAGCAGCTTGGACGGGCCCCTAACCTCCTACGAGCAGTACTTC	CASSLDGPLTSYEQYF
TRBJ2-1	-	TRBV10-3	-	14	TGTGCCATCAGTGCCGACCTCTCCTACAATGAGCAGTTCTTC	CAISADLSYNEQFF
TRBJ1-1	-	TRBV7-6	-	14	TGTGCCAGCAGCCTACCGATACAAGGTAGCCAACATTTCTTT	CASSLPIQGSQHFF
TRBJ2-7	many	TRBV3-1	TRBD2	14	TGTGCCAGCAGCCAAGTAGCGGGTGGCTACGAGCAGTACTTC	CASSQVAGGYEQYF
TRBJ2-3	-	TRBV29-1	TRBD2	15	TGCAGCGTCGACCTGGGACTAGCGGGCACAGATACGCAGTATTTT	CSVDLGLAGTDTQYF
TRBJ2-3	few	TRBV5-6	TRBD2	17	TGTGCCAGCAGCTCCTCAGGGATAGCGGGAGGGTCAGATACGCAGTATTTT	CASSSSGIAGGSDTQYF
TRBJ2-2	-	TRBV7-3	TRBD2	16	TGTGCCAGCACCCAGGGACTAGCGGGAGACACCGGGGAGCTGTTTTTT	CASTQGLAGDTGELFF
TRBJ1-2	few	TRBV6-5	TRBD1	16	TGTGCCAGCAGTTACTCTCTTTTGACAGGGGGACTTGGCTACACCTTC	CASSYSLLTGGLGYTF
TRBJ2-2	-	TRBV20-1	TRBD2	16	TGCAGTGCTATCATTGAGGGAGGGAGTAACACCGGGGAGCTGTTTTTT	CSAIIEGGSNTGELFF
TRBJ2-2	few	TRBV14	-	17	TGTGCCAGCAGCCAAGATGTCGGCGGACTATACACCGGGGAGCTGTTTTTT	CASSQDVGGLYTGELFF
TRBJ1-4	few	TRBV30	-	15	TGTGCCTGGAGCAGACGGGGCCTACCTAATGAAAAACTGTTTTTT	CAWSRRGLPNEKLFF
TRBJ2-7	many	TRBV5-1	-	14	TGCGCCAGCAGCTTGGCGGGAGTTCAGTACGAGCAGTACTTC	CASSLAGVQYEQYF
TRBJ1-4	few	TRBV3-1	-	15	TGTGCCAGCAGCTTACAGACAGCATTAAATGAAAAACTGTTTTTT	CASSLQTALNEKLFF
TRBJ2-1	many	TRBV19	TRBD2	16	TGCGCCAGCAGCACACGACTAGCGGGAGGGTACAATGAGCAGTTCTTC	CASSTRLAGGYNEQFF
TRBJ2-7	-	TRBV9	-	13	TGTGCCAGCAGCGTAGCCGTTGGTTACGAGCAGTACTTC	CASSVAVGYEQYF
TRBJ2-7	few	TRBV7-2	TRBD2	15	TGTGCCAGCAGCTTAGCGCAGAGCGGGGGATACGAGCAGTACTTC	CASSLAQSGGYEQYF
TRBJ2-2	few	TRBV29-1	-	14	TGCAGCGCACGGGACGCGGACGGCACCGGGGAGCTGTTTTTT	CSARDADGTGELFF
TRBJ2-7	-	TRBV3-1	-	14	TGTGCCAGCAGCGGCCGGGACATAAGAACTGAGCAGTACTTC	CASSGRDIRTEQYF
TRBJ2-1	few	TRBV6-1	TRBD2	19	TGTGCCAGCAGTCTTTACGGGACTAGCGGATCGAGCTCCTACAATGAGCAGTTCTTC	CASSLYGTSGSSSYNEQFF
TRBJ2-1	-	TRBV29-1	TRBD1	16	TGCAGCGTTGACCGGGGGCGGGACAGGGGTTACAATGAGCAGTTCTTC	CSVDRGRDRGYNEQFF
TRBJ2-7	many	TRBV5-1	-	15	TGCGCCAGCAGCTCGGATCGGGGAGGGGGCTACGAGCAGTACTTC	CASSSDRGGGYEQYF
TRBJ2-2	few	TRBV5-1	-	13	TGCGCCAGCAGCTCGGCTGGCGCCGGGGAGCTGTTTTTT	CASSSAGAGELFF
TRBJ2-5	few	TRBV30	-	11	TGTGCCTGGGGGTCTGGAGAGACCCAGTACTTC	CAWGSGETQYF
TRBJ2-1	few	TRBV5-4	TRBD2	15	TGTGCCAGCAGTTATAGCGGGAGGGGGTACAATGAGCAGTTCTTC	CASSYSGRGYNEQFF
TRBJ1-2	many	TRBV3-1	-	14	TGTGCCAGCAGCAACTTTCCGGGGGACTATGGCTACACCTTC	CASSNFPGDYGYTF
TRBJ2-5	few	TRBV24-1	TRBD2	17	TGTGCCACCAGTGATTCCCTAGCGGGAGCCGTCCAAGAGACCCAGTACTTC	CATSDSLAGAVQETQYF
TRBJ2-5	few	TRBV20-1	TRBD1	18	TGCAGTGCTTCTACGGGTAAACAGGGGGCGATGAGTTTGGAGACCCAGTACTTC	CSASTGKQGAMSLETQYF
TRBJ2-5	many	TRBV14	-	16	TGTGCCAGCAGCGAAGGGGGGGGAGGTCATCAAGAGACCCAGTACTTC	CASSEGGGGHQETQYF
TRBJ2-7	many	TRBV4-1	-	14	TGCGCCAGCAGCCAGGGGGTTCGGAACTACGAGCAGTACTTC	CASSQGVRNYEQYF
TRBJ2-3	-	TRBV9	-	14	TGTGCCAGCAGCGTAGGGGACTTACGAGATACGCAGTATTTT	CASSVGDLRDTQYF
TRBJ2-1	many	TRBV5-1	-	14	TGCGCCAGCAGCTTGGTGGCTAGGGAAAATGAGCAGTTCTTC	CASSLVARENEQFF
TRBJ2-7	few	TRBV5-5	-	15	TGTGCCAGCAGCTTGGAATCATCCGGCACCTACGAGCAGTACTTC	CASSLESSGTYEQYF
TRBJ2-3	few	TRBV4-1	TRBD1	15	TGCGCCAGCAGCCAACACGACAGGGTCCTTGATACGCAGTATTTT	CASSQHDRVLDTQYF
TRBJ1-1	many	TRBV12-3/TRBV12-4	-	14	TGTGCCAGCAGCCACGGGGGGGAGTACACTGAAGCTTTCTTT	CASSHGGEYTEAFF
TRBJ2-3	-	TRBV7-9	-	12	TGTGCCAGCAGCGCGGGCCTAGCGCATCAGTATTTT	CASSAGLAHQYF
TRBJ2-3	-	TRBV29-1	TRBD1	13	TGCAGCGCCGACAGGGCAGGTTCAGATACGCAGTATTTT	CSADRAGSDTQYF
TRBJ1-3	few	TRBV6-1	-	16	TGTGCCAGCAGTAGGACGCAGGACCGCTCTGGAAACACCATATATTTT	CASSRTQDRSGNTIYF
TRBJ1-1	many	TRBV9	-	14	TGTGCCAGCAGCGTCAATACAGGCGACACTGAAGCTTTCTTT	CASSVNTGDTEAFF
TRBJ1-1	-	TRBV29-1	-	14	TGCAGCGTTGACAAGGGGGTCGAGAACACTGAAGCTTTCTTT	CSVDKGVENTEAFF
TRBJ2-2	few	TRBV10-3	-	14	TGTGCCATCAGTGGGCAGGGACGGACCGGGGAGCTGTTTTTT	CAISGQGRTGELFF
TRBJ1-1	many	TRBV3-1	-	14	TGTGCCAGCAGCCAAGGAAATTTGAACACTGAAGCTTTCTTT	CASSQGNLNTEAFF
TRBJ2-1	many	TRBV7-9	-	15	TGTGCCAGCAGCCCAGCACAGGGAACTACCAATGAGCAGTTCTTC	CASSPAQGTTNEQFF
TRBJ2-2	many	TRBV30	-	14	TGTGCCTGGAGTACTAGCCCGAACACCGGGGAGCTGTTTTTT	CAWSTSPNTGELFF
TRBJ2-1	many	TRBV30	-	14	TGTGCCTGGAATAAAGGGCCTCGGGGGAATGAGCAGTTCTTC	CAWNKGPRGNEQFF
TRBJ1-5	-	TRBV12-3/TRBV12-4	-	17	TGTGCCAGCAGTTTACTTCAGGGGATCGGGATCAATCAGCCCCAGCATTTT	CASSLLQGIGINQPQHF
TRBJ2-1	many	TRBV5-5	TRBD2	15	TGTGCCAGCAGCTTGTCGGGAGGAGTAGGCAATGAGCAGTTCTTC	CASSLSGGVGNEQFF
TRBJ2-2	many	TRBV28	TRBD1	19	TGTGCCAGCAGCTCCGGGACAGGGATGTTCTTAGAGGACACCGGGGAGCTGTTTTTT	CASSSGTGMFLEDTGELFF
TRBJ1-2	many	TRBV3-1	-	14	TGTGCCAGCAGCCTCGGGGGTTCTTACTATGGCTACACCTTC	CASSLGGSYYGYTF
TRBJ1-1	few	TRBV29-1	-	13	TGCAGCGTTGCCGGACTGATGAACACTGAAGCTTTCTTT	CSVAGLMNTEAFF
TRBJ1-3	-	TRBV12-3/TRBV12-4	-	14	TGTGCCAGCAGGCCAGGGCTCTCTGGAAACACCATATATTTT	CASRPGLSGNTIYF